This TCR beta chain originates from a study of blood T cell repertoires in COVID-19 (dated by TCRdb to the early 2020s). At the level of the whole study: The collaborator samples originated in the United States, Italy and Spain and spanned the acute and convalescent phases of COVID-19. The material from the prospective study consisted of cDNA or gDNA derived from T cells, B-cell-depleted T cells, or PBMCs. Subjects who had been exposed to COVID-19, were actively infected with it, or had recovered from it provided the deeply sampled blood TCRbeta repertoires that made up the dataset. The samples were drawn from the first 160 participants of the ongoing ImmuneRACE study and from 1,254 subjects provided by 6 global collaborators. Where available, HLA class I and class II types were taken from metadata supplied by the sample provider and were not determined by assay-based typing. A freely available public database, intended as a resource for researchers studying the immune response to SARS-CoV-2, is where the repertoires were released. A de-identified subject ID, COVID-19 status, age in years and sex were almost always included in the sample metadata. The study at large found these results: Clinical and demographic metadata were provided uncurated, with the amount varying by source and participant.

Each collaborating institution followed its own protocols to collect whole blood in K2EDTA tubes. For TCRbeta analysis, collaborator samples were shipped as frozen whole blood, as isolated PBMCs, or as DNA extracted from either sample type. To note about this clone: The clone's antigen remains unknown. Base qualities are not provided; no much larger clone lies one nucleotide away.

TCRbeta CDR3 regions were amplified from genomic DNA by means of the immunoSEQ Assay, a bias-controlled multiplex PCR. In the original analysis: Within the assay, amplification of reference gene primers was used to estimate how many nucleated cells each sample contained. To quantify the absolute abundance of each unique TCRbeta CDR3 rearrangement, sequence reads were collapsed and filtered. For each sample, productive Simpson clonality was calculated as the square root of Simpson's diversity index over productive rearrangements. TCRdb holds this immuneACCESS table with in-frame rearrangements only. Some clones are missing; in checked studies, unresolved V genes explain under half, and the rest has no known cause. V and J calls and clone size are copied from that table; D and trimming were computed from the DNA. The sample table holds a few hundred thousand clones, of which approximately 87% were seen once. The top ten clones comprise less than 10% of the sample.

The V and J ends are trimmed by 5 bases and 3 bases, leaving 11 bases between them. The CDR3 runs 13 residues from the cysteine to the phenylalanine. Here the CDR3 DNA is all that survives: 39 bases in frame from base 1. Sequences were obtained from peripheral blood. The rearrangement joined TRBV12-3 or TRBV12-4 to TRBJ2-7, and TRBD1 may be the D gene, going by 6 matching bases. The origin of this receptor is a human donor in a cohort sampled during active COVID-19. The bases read TGTGCCAGCAGTCGACAGGCCCGCTACGAGCAGTACTTC. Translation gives CASSRQARYEQYF.